Below, one TCR beta chain is given with its context. Its antigen is unidentified. The data derive from a study of CD8+ T cells in alopecia areata. The study, taken as a whole, reports: Baseline CD8+ expansion's link to response remains uncertain, as there was one nonresponder. Researchers reported that TCR sharing among patients proved less clear than in mice, possibly HLA-linked. Elevated clonality characterized lesional scalp relative to normal scalp, particularly in alopecia totalis/universalis.

Isolated RNA was reverse transcribed into cDNA used as the sequencing template. Sequencing was performed with immunoSEQ multiplex PCR; in TCRdb, only in-frame clones are kept and a portion is missing. The sample holds roughly 190,000 clones, 50% to 60% seen once. Treatment of the sample: oral pan-JAK inhibitor, 5-10 mg twice daily. Researchers gathered lesional scalp punch biopsies and peripheral blood from patients with alopecia areata. The CDR3 runs to 14 residues. With 8 bases clipped from V and 5 bases from J, the junction kept 9 bases outside the gene matches. The germline CDR1 and CDR2 sequences are LGHNA and YNFKEQ.

The chain employs TRBV4-2 and TRBJ2-7; 10 bases align to TRBD2. This receptor was identified in a human donor with alopecia areata. This material consisted of CD4+ T cells sorted from blood, taken at week 4, from a patient treated with tofacitinib. The CDR3 coding sequence is TGTGCCAGCGGTGCTAGCGGGAGAAATCACGAGCAGTACTTC. Amino acid sequence: CASGASGRNHEQYF.